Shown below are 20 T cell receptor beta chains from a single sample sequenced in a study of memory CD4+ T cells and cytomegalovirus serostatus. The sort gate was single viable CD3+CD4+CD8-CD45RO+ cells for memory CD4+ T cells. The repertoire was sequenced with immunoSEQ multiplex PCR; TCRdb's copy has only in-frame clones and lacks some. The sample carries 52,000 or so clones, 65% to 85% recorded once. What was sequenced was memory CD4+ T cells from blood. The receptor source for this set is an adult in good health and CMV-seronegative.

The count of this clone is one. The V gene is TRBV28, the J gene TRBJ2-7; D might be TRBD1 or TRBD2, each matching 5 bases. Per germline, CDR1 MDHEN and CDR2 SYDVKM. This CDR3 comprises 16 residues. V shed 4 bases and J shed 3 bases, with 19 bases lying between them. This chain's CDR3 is CASSSAGAGPNYEQYF. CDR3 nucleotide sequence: TGTGCCAGCAGTTCCGCCGGGGCAGGTCCAAACTACGAGCAGTACTTC.

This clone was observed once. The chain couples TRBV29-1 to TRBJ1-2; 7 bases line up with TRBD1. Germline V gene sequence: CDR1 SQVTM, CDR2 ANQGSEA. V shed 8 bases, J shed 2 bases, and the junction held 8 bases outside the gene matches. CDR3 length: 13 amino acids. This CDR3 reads CSIRETGNYGYTF. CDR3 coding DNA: TGCAGCATTAGGGAGACAGGGAACTATGGCTACACCTTC.

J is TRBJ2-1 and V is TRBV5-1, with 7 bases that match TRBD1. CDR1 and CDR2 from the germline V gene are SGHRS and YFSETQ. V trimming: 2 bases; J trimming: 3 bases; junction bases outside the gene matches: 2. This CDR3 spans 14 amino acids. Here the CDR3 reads CASSFGDSYNEQFF. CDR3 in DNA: TGCGCCAGCAGCTTTGGGGACAGCTACAATGAGCAGTTCTTC. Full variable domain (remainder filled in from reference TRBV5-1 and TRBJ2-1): KAGVTQTPRYLIKTRGQQVTLSCSPISGHRSVSWYQQTPGQGLQFLFEYFSETQRNKGNFPGRFSGRQFSNSRSEMNVSTLELGDSALYLCASSFGDSYNEQFFGPGTRLTVL.

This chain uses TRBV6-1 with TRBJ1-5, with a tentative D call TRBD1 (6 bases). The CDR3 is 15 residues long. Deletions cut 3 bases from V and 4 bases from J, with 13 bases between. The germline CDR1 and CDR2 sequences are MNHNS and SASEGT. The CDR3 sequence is CASSEMGAGNQPQHF. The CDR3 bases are TGTGCCAGCAGTGAGATGGGGGCAGGGAATCAGCCCCAGCATTTT.

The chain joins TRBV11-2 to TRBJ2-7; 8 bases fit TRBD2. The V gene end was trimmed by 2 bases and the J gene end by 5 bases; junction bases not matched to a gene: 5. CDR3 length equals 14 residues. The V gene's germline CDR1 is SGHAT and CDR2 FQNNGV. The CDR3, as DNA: TGTGCCAGCAGCTTACGGGGGGGTGATCACGAGCAGTACTTC. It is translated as CASSLRGGDHEQYF.

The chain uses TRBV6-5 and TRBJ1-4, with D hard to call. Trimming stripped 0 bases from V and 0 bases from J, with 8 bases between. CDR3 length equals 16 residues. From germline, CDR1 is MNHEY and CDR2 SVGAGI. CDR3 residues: CASSYSITSTNEKLFF. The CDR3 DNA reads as TGTGCCAGCAGTTACTCGATAACATCAACTAATGAAAAACTGTTTTTT.

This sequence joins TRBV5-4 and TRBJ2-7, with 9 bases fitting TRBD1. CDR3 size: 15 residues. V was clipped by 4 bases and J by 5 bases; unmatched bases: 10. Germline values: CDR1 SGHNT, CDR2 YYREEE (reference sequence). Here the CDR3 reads CASSGGDRVINEQYF. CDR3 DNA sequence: TGTGCCAGCAGCGGCGGGGACAGGGTAATAAACGAGCAGTACTTC.

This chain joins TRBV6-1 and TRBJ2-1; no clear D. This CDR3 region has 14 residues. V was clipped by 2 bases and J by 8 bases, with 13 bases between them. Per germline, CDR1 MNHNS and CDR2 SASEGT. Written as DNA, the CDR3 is TGTGCCAGCAGTGAAAGTAACTATGGCCATGAGCAGTTCTTC. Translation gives CASSESNYGHEQFF.

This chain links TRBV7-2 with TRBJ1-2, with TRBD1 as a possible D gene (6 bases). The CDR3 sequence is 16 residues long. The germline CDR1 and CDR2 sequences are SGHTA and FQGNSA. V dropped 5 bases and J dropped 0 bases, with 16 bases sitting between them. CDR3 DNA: TGTGCCAGCAGCCCTCAACAGGGATTAGCTAACTATGGCTACACCTTC. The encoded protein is CASSPQQGLANYGYTF. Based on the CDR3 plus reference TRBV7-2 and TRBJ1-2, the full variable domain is GAGVSQSPSNKVTEKGKDVELRCDPISGHTALYWYRQSLGQGLEFLIYFQGNSAPDKSGLPSDRFSAERTGGSVSTLTIQRTQQEDSAVYLCASSPQQGLANYGYTFGSGTRLTVV.

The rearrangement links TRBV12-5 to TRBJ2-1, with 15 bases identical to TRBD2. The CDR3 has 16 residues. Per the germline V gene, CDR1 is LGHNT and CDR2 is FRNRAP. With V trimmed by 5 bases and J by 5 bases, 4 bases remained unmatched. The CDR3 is CASGKGLAGGNNEQFF. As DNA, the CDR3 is TGTGCTAGTGGTAAGGGACTAGCGGGGGGAAACAATGAGCAGTTCTTC.

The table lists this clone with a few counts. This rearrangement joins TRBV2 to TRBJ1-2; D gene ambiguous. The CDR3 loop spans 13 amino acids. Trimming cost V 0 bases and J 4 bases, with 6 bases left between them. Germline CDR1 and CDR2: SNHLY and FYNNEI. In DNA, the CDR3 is TGTGCCAGCAGTGAAGCCAGATCCTATGGCTACACCTTC. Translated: CASSEARSYGYTF.

The CDR3 here is CASSLERGADTQYF. The CDR3 nucleotides are TGTGCCAGCAGCTTAGAGCGGGGGGCAGATACGCAGTATTTT. V is TRBV7-9 and J is TRBJ2-3, with TRBD2 matching 9 bases. This CDR3 spans 14 amino acids. The germline CDR1 and CDR2 sequences are SEHNR and FQNEAQ (reference sequence). V lost 1 base, J lost 4 bases, and 0 bases stayed unmatched.

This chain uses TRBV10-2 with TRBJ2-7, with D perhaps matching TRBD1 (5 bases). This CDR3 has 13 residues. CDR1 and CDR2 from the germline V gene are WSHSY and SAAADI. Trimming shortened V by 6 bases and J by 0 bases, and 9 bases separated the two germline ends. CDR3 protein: CASRETVSYEQYF. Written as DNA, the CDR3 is TGCGCCAGCAGAGAGACAGTCTCCTACGAGCAGTACTTC.

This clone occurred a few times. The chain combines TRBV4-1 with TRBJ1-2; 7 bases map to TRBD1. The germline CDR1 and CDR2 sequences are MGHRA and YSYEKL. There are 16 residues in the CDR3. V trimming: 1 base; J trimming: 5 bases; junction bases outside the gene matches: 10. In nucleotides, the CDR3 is TGCGCCAGCAGCCAAGTACCGGGACAGATCAGTTATGGCTACACCTTC. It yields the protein CASSQVPGQISYGYTF.

The CDR3 here is CASSVGPKSDTQYF. The DNA of the CDR3 is TGTGCCAGCAGCGTAGGTCCCAAATCAGATACGCAGTATTTT. This chain joins TRBV9 and TRBJ2-3, with D unclear. Trimming pared 0 bases from V and 4 bases from J, leaving 9 bases between. Germline-derived CDR1 and CDR2 are SGDLS and YYNGEE. The CDR3 consists of 14 residues.

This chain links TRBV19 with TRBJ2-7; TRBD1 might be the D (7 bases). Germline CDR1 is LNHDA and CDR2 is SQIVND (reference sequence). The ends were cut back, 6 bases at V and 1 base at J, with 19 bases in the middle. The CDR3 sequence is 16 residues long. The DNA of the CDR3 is TGTGCCAGTAGCCCCGTGAGGCAGGGGGGATCCTACGAGCAGTACTTC. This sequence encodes CASSPVRQGGSYEQYF. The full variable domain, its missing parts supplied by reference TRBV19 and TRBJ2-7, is DGGITQSPKYLFRKEGQNVTLSCEQNLNHDAMYWYRQDPGQGLRLIYYSQIVNDFQKGDIAEGYSVSREKKESFPLTVTSAQKNPTAFYLCASSPVRQGGSYEQYFGPGTRLTVT.

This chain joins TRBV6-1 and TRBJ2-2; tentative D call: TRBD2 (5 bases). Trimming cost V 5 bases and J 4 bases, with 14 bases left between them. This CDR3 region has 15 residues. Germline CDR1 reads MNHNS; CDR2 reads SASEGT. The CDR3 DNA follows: TGTGCCAGCAGTACCACGGGGTTTGCCACCGGGGAGCTGTTTTTT. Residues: CASSTTGFATGELFF.

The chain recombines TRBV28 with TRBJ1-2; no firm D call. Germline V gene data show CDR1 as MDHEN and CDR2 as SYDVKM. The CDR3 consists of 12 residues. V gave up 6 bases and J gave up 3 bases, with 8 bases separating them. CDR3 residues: CASRTQDYGYTF. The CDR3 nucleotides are TGTGCCAGCAGGACACAAGACTATGGCTACACCTTC.

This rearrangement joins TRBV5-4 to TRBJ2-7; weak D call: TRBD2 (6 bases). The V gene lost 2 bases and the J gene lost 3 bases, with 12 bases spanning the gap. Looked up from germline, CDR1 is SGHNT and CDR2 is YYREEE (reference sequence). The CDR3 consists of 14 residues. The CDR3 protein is CASSFRGGNYEQYF. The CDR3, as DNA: TGTGCCAGCAGCTTCCGGGGCGGGAACTACGAGCAGTACTTC.

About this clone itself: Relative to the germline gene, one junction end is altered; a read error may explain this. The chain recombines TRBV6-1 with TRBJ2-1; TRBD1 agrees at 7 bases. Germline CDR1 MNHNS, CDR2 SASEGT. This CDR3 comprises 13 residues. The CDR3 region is CLSTGVTYNEQFF. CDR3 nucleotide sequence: TGCCTGTCAACAGGGGTGACCTACAATGAGCAGTTCTTC.